This T cell receptor beta chain originates from a study of CD8 T cells in ankylosing spondylitis. Regarding the study as a whole: Characteristic, it appeared, of ankylosing spondylitis blood was a TCR beta motif of 7 or 8 highly homologous variants. With a CD8+ phenotype, disease-linked clones were relatively rare in peripheral blood.

This clonotype turned up a few times. Its antigen is unidentified. TCRdb passed the 5' RACE reads through MiXCR, listing each CDR3 protein once. The sample consists of roughly 190,000 distinct CDR3 sequences, more than 10% of them appearing once. The germline V gene has CDR1 SGHRS and CDR2 YFSETQ. CDR3 length equals 14 residues. The V end was cut by 3 bases, the J end by 3 bases, with 13 bases between. The TCR comes from a male donor with ankylosing spondylitis or in good health (not recorded which). Sequencing input: blood, either unsorted or a sorted T cell fraction (not recorded which). This sequence joins TRBV5-1 and TRBJ2-7; D is perhaps TRBD1 (6 bases). CDR3 in DNA: TGCGCCAGCAGCTCACCAGGGGTGGACTACGAGCAGTACTTC. Translating gives CASSSPGVDYEQYF. Combining the CDR3 with reference TRBV5-1 and TRBJ2-7 gives the whole variable domain KAGVTQTPRYLIKTRGQQVTLSCSPISGHRSVSWYQQTPGQGLQFLFEYFSETQRNKGNFPGRFSGRQFSNSRSEMNVSTLELGDSALYLCASSSPGVDYEQYFGPGTRLTVT.